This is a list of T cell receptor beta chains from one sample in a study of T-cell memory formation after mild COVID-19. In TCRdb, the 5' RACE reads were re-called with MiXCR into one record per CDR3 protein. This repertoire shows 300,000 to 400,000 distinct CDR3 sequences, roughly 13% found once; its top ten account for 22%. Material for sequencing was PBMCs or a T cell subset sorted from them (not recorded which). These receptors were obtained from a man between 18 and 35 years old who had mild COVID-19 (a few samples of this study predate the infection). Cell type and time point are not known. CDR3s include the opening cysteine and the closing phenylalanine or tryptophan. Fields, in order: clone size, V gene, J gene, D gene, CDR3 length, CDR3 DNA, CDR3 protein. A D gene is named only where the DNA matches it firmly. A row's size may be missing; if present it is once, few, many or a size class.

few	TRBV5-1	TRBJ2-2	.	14	TGCGCCAGTCGACCAATATCGGGCACCGGGGAGCTGTTTTTT	CASRPISGTGELFF
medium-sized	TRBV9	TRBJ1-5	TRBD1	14	TGTGCCAGCAGCCCAGGGGGGGCTGGCGGGCCCCAGCATTTT	CASSPGGAGGPQHF
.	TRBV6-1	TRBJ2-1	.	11	TGTGCCAGCATGAAGAGCGGTGAGCAGTTCTTC	CASMKSGEQFF
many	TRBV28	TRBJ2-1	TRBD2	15	TGTGCCAGCAGTAAAGCGGGGGGCCCCTTGGCCGAGCAGTTCTTC	CASSKAGGPLAEQFF
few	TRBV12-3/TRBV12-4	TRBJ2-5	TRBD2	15	TGTGCCAGCTCTCTAGCGGGGGGGTCCCAAGAGACCCAGTACTTC	CASSLAGGSQETQYF
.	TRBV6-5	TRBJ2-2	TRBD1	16	TGTGCCAGCAGTTACCCCGGGACAGGGGGCAGCGGGGAGCTGTTTTTT	CASSYPGTGGSGELFF
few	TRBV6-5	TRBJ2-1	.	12	TGTGCCAGCAGTCAAAGAGGCGGCGAGCAGTTCTTC	CASSQRGGEQFF
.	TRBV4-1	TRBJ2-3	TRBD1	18	TGCGCCAGCAGCCAAGCTCCGGGACAGATGGGAAAGACAGATACGCAGTATTTT	CASSQAPGQMGKTDTQYF
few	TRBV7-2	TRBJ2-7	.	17	TGTGCCAGCAGCTTAGGCTTTCGGGGGTTCCCGGGGCTGGAGCAGTACTTC	CASSLGFRGFPGLEQYF
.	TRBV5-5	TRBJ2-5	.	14	TGTGCCAGCAGCTCGGAGACAGTCCGAGAGACCCAGTACTTC	CASSSETVRETQYF
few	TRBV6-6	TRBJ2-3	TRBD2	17	TGTGCCAGCAGTTACTCGGAAGCGGGGGGGCCCGCAGATACGCAGTATTTT	CASSYSEAGGPADTQYF
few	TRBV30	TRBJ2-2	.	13	TGTGCCTGGAATAACAGGAACACCGGGGAGCTGTTTTTT	CAWNNRNTGELFF
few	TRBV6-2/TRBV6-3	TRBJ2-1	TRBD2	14	TGTGCCAGCAGTTACCGTGGAGGCGGGAGTGAGCAGTTCTTC	CASSYRGGGSEQFF
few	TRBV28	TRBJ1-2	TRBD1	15	TGTGCCAGCAGCGGCGACAGGGTTCCTAACTATGGCTACACCTTC	CASSGDRVPNYGYTF
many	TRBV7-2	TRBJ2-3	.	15	TGTGCCAGCAGCTTACGGCCCGCTAGCACAGATACGCAGTATTTT	CASSLRPASTDTQYF
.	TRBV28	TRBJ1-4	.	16	TGTGCCAGCAGTTTATTCATGGGGGCGCAGGATGAAAAACTGTTTTTT	CASSLFMGAQDEKLFF
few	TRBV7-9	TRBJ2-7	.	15	TGTGCCAGCAGCCCCCTAGCCGGCAGCTCCTACGAGCAGTACTTC	CASSPLAGSSYEQYF
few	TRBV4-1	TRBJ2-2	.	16	TGCGCCAGCAGCCAAATAGTGAACGCGAACACCGGGGAGCTGTTTTTT	CASSQIVNANTGELFF
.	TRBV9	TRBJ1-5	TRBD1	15	TGTGCCAGCAGCGTAGAGGCGACAGGGTATCAGCCCCAGCATTTT	CASSVEATGYQPQHF
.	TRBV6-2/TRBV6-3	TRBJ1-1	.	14	TGTGCCAGCAGTAAGTCGGACAGCTATAGTGAAGCTTTCTTT	CASSKSDSYSEAFF
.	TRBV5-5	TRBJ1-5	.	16	TGTGCCAGCAGTTCTGACAGTTTTCGGAGCAATCAGCCCCAGCATTTT	CASSSDSFRSNQPQHF
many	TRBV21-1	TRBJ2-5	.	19	TGTGCCAGCAGCAAAGGAAAAGGGCCCCGGGACAGGTACCAAGAGACCCAGTACTTC	CASSKGKGPRDRYQETQYF
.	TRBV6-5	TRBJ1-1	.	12	TGTGCCAGTTGGAGGGCGGCCACTGAAGCTTTCTTT	CASWRAATEAFF
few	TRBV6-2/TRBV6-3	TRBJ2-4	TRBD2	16	TGTGCCAGCAGGCTGACTAGCGGGGGAACCAAAAACATTCAGTACTTC	CASRLTSGGTKNIQYF
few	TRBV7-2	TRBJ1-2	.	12	TGTGCCAGCAGCTTAGATGACGTTGGCTACACCTTC	CASSLDDVGYTF
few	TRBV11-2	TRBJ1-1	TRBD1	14	TGTGCCAGCAGCGGCGAGGGGGCCTACACTGAAGCTTTCTTT	CASSGEGAYTEAFF
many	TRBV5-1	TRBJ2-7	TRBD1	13	TGCGCCAGCAGCCCTGACAGGGCCTACGAGCAGTACTTC	CASSPDRAYEQYF
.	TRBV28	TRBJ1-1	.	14	TGTGCCAGCAGGGGGGACGCGTCGCGCACTGAAGCTTTCTTT	CASRGDASRTEAFF
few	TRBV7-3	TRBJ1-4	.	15	TGTGCCAGCAGCCTCCTGGGTGCAACTAATGAAAAACTGTTTTTT	CASSLLGATNEKLFF
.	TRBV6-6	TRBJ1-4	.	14	TGTGCCAGCAGTTACGAGGGAAAGGCTGAAAAACTGTTTTTT	CASSYEGKAEKLFF
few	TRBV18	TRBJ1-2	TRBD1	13	TGTGCCAGCTCACGGAGGGACAGGGAGGTCTACACCTTC	CASSRRDREVYTF
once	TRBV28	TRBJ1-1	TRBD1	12	TGTGCCAGCGTACTTAGGGACAGGGAGGCTTTCTTT	CASVLRDREAFF
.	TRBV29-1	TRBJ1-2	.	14	TGCAGCGTTGCTGGGGTCCGGGGGAGGGATGGCTACACCTTC	CSVAGVRGRDGYTF
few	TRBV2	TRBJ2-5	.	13	TGTGCCGGCTGTGGACAGATCCAAGAGACCCAGTACTTC	CAGCGQIQETQYF
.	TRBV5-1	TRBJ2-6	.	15	TGCGCCAGCAGCTTGACTAGCTCTGGGGCCAACGTCCTGACTTTC	CASSLTSSGANVLTF